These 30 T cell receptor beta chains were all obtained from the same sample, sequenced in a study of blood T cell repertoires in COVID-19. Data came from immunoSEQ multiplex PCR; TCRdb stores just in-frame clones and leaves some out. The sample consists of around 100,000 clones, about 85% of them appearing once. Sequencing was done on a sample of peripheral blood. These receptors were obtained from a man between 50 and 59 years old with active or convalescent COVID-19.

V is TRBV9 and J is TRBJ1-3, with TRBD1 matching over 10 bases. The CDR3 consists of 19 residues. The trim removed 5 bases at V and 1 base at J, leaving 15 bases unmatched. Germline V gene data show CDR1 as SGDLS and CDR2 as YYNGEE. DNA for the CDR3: TGTGCCAGCAGTACTGGAGTCCGACAGGGGGCATGGTCTGGAAACACCATATATTTT. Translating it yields CASSTGVRQGAWSGNTIYF.

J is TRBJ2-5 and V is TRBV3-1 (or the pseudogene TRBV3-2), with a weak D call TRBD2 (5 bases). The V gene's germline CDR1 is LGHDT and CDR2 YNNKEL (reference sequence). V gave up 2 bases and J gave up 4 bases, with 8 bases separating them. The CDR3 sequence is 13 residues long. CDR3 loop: CASSQSRGETQYF. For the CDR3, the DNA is TGTGCCAGCAGCCAATCCCGGGGAGAGACCCAGTACTTC.

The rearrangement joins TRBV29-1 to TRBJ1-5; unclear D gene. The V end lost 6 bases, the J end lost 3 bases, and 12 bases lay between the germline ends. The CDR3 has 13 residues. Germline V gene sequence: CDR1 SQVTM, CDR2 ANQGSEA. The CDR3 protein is CSVGYSINQPQHF. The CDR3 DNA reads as TGCAGCGTGGGTTACAGTATCAATCAGCCCCAGCATTTT.

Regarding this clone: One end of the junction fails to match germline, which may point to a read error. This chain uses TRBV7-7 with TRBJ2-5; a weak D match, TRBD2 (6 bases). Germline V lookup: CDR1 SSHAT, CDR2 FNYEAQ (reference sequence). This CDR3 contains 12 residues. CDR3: CASSFGGATQYF. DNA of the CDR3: TGTGCTAGCAGTTTTGGCGGGGCGACCCAGTACTTC.

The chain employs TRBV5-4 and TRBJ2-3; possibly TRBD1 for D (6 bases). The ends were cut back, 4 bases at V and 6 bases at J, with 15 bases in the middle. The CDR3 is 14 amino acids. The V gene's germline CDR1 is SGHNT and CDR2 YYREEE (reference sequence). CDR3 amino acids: CASSPSGAQDTQYF. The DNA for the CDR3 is TGTGCCAGCAGCCCCTCAGGGGCCCAGGATACGCAGTATTTT.

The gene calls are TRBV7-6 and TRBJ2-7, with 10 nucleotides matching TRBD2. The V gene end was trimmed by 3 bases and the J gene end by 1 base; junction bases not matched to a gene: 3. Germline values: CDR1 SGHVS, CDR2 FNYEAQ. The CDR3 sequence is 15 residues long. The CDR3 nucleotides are TGTGCCAGCAGCTTTAGCGGGAGGTCTTCCTACGAGCAGTACTTC. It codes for CASSFSGRSSYEQYF.

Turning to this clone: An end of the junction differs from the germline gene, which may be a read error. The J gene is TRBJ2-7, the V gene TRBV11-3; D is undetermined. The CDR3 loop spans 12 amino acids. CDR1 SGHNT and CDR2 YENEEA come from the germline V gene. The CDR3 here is CASGLRSYEQYF. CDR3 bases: TGTGCCAGCGGCTTGAGGAGCTACGAGCAGTACTTC.

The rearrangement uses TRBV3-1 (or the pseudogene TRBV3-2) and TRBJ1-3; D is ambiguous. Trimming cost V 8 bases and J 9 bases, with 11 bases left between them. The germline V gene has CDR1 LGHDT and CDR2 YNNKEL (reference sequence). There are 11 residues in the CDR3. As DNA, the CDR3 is TGTGCCAGCGGGCTCCGGGGCACCATATATTTT. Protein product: CASGLRGTIYF.

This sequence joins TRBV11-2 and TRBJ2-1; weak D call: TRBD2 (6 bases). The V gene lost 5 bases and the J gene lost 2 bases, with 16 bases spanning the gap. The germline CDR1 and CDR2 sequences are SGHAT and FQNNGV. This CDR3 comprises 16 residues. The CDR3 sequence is CASSPGLPGAYNEQFF. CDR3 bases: TGTGCCAGCAGCCCGGGACTTCCGGGCGCCTACAATGAGCAGTTCTTC.

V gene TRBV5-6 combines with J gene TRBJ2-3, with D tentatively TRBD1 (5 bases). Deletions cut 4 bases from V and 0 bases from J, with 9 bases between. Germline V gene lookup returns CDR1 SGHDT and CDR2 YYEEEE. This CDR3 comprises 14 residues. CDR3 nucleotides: TGTGCCAGCAGCCCGGACACTAGCACAGATACGCAGTATTTT. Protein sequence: CASSPDTSTDTQYF.

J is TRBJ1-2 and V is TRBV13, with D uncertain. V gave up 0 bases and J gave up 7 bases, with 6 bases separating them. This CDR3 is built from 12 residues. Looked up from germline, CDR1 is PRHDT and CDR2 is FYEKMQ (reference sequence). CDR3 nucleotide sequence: TGTGCCAGCAGCTTAGGATCAGGTGGCTACACCTTC. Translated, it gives CASSLGSGGYTF.

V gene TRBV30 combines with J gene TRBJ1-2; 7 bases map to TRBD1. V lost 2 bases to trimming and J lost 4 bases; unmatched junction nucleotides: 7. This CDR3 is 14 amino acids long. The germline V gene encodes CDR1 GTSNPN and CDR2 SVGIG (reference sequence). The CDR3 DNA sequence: TGTGCCTGGAGTATCCAGACAGGGCGCTATGGCTACACCTTC. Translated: CAWSIQTGRYGYTF. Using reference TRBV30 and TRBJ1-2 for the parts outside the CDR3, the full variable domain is SQTIHQWPATLVQPVGSPLSLECTVEGTSNPNLYWYRQAAGRGLQLLFYSVGIGQISSEVPQNLSASRPQDRQFILSSKKLLLSDSGFYLCAWSIQTGRYGYTFGSGTRLTVV.

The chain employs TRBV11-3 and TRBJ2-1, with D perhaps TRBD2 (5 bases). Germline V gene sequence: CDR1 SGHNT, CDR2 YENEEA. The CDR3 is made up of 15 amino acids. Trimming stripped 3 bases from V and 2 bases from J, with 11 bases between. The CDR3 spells CASSLITSPYNEQFF. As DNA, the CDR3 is TGTGCCAGCAGCTTGATAACTAGTCCCTACAATGAGCAGTTCTTC.

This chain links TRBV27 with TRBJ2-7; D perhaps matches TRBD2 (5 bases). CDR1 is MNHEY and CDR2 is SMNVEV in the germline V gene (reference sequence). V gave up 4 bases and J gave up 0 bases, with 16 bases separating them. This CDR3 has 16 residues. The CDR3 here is CASSSPGGSSSYEQYF. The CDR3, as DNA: TGTGCCAGCAGTTCACCGGGCGGGTCGAGCTCCTACGAGCAGTACTTC.

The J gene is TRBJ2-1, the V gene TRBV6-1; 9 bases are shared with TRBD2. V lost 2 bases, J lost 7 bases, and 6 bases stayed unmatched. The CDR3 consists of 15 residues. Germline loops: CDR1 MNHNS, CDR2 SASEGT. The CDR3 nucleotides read TGTGCCAGCAGTGAAAGCGGGAGGTTGAGTAATGAGCAGTTCTTC. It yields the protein CASSESGRLSNEQFF.

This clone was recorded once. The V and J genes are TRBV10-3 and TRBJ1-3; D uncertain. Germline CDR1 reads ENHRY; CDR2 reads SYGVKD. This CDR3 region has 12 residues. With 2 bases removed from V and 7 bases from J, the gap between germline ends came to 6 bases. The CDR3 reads CAISEEENTIYF. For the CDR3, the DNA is TGTGCCATCAGTGAGGAGGAGAACACCATATATTTT.

This chain's CDR3 is CASSPGPGLAATYEQYF. CDR3 DNA: TGTGCCAGCAGTCCAGGCCCGGGACTAGCGGCAACCTACGAGCAGTACTTC. The chain employs TRBV27 and TRBJ2-7; 11 bases align to TRBD2. Germline assignment: CDR1 MNHEY and CDR2 SMNVEV (reference sequence). Losses at the gene ends were 5 bases for V and 2 bases for J; bases not matched to a gene: 11. The CDR3 spans 17 residues.

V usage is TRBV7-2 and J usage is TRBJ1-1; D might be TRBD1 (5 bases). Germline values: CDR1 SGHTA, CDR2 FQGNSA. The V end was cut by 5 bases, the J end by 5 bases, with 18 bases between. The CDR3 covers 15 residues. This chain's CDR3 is CASSPWQGGNTEAFF. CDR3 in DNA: TGTGCCAGCAGCCCCTGGCAGGGAGGGAATACTGAAGCTTTCTTT.

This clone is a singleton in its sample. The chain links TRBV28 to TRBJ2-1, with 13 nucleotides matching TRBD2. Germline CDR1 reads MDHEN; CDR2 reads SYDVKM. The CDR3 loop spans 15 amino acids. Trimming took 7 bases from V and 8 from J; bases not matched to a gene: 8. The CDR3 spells CASTLTSGRVYEQFF. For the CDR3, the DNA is TGTGCCAGCACTCTAACTAGCGGGAGGGTGTATGAGCAGTTCTTC.

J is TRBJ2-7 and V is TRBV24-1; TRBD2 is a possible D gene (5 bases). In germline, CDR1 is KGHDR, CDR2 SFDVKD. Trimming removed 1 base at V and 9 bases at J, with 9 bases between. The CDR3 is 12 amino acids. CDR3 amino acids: CATSDFGGGQYF. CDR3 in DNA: TGTGCCACCAGTGATTTCGGAGGTGGGCAGTACTTC.

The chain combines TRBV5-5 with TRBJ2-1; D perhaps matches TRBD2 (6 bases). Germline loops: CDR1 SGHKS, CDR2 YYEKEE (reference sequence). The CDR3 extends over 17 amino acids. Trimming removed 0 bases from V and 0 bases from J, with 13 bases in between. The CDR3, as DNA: TGTGCCAGCAGCTTGGGTTTGGGAGGAACCTCCTACAATGAGCAGTTCTTC. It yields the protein CASSLGLGGTSYNEQFF. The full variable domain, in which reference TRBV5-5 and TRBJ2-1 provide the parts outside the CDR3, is DAGVTQSPTHLIKTRGQQVTLRCSPISGHKSVSWYQQVLGQGPQFIFQYYEKEERGRGNFPDRFSARQFPNYSSELNVNALLLGDSALYLCASSLGLGGTSYNEQFFGPGTRLTVL.

CDR3 sequence reads: CASSSGTGFTEAFF. CDR3 sequence (DNA): TGTGCCAGCAGCTCAGGGACAGGGTTCACTGAAGCTTTCTTT. The chain joins TRBV28 to TRBJ1-1, with 9 bases lining up with TRBD1. This CDR3 is built from 14 residues. Germline V CDR1 and CDR2: MDHEN, SYDVKM. V shed 6 bases and J 4 bases; nucleotides not matched to a gene: 6.

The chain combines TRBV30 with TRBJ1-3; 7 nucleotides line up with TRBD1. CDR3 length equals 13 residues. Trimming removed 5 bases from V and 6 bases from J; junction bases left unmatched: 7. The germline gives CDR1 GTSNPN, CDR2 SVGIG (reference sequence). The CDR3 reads CAWQQGNTNTIYF. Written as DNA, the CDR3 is TGTGCCTGGCAACAGGGGAATACAAACACCATATATTTT.

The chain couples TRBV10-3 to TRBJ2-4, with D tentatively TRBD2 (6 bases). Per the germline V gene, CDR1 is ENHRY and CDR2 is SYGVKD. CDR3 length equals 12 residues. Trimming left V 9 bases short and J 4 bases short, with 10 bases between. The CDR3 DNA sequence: TGTGCCATGCGGGACTCTAAAAACATTCAGTACTTC. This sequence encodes CAMRDSKNIQYF.

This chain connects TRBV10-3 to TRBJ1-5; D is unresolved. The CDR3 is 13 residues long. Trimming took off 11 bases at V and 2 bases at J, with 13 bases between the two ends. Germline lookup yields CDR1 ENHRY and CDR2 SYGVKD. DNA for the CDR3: TGTGCCTGCACTAATGAGCGCAATCAGCCCCAGCATTTT. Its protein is CACTNERNQPQHF.

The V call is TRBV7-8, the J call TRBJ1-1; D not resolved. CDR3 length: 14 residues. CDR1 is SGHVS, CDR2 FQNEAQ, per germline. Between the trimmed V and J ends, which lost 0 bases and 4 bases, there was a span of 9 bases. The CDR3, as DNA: TGTGCCAGCAGCTTAGCCTCAGGTAGCACTGAAGCTTTCTTT. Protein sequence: CASSLASGSTEAFF. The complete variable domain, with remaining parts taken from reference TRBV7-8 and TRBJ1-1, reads GAGVSQSPRYKVAKRGQDVALRCDPISGHVSLFWYQQALGQGPEFLTYFQNEAQLDKSGLPSDRFFAERPEGSVSTLKIQRTQQEDSAVYLCASSLASGSTEAFFGQGTRLTVV.

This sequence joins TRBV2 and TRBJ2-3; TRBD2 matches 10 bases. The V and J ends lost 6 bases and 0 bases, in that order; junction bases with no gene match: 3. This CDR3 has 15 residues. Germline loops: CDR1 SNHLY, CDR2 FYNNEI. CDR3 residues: CASRGLASSTDTQYF. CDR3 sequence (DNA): TGTGCCAGCAGGGGACTAGCGTCTAGCACAGATACGCAGTATTTT.

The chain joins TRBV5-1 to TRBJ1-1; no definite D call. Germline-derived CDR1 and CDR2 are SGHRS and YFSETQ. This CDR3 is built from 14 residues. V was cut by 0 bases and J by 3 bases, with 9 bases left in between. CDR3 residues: CASSLGLRDTEAFF. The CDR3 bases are TGCGCCAGCAGCTTGGGACTACGAGACACTGAAGCTTTCTTT.

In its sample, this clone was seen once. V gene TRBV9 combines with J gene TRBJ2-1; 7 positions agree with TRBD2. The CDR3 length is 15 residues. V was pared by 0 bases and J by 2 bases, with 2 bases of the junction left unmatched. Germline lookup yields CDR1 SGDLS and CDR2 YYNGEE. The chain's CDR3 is CASSVGLAAYNEQFF. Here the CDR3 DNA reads TGTGCCAGCAGCGTAGGTCTAGCGGCCTACAATGAGCAGTTCTTC.

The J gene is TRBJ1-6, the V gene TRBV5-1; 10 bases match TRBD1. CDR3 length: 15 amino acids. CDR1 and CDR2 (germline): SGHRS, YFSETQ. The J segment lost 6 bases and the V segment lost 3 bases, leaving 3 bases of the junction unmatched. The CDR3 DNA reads TGCGCCAGCAGCTCGCGGGACAGGGGTAATTCACCCCTCCACTTT. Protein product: CASSSRDRGNSPLHF. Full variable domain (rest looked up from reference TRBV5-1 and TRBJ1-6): KAGVTQTPRYLIKTRGQQVTLSCSPISGHRSVSWYQQTPGQGLQFLFEYFSETQRNKGNFPGRFSGRQFSNSRSEMNVSTLELGDSALYLCASSSRDRGNSPLHFGNGTRLTVT.